This T cell receptor (beta chain) is drawn from a study of blood T cell repertoires in COVID-19. About the study: Whether acute or convalescent, the COVID-19 samples came from the United States, Italy and Spain. Sample material is recorded as cDNA or gDNA derived from T cells, B-cell-depleted T cells, or PBMCs.

Germline-derived CDR1 and CDR2 are PRHDT and FYEKMQ (reference sequence). This CDR3 region has 12 residues. V shed 3 bases and J shed 9 bases, with 8 bases lying between them. Authors' methods: Amplification of reference gene primers was used by the study to estimate nucleated cell counts. Assay used: immunoSEQ multiplex PCR; TCRdb lists only in-frame clones, some missing. V and J calls and clone size come straight from that table; D and trimming were deduced from the DNA. The sample contains tens of thousands of clones, about 73% of which appear only once. This clone has just one count. Sequenced input: peripheral blood. This chain connects TRBV13 to TRBJ2-2; unclear D gene. This clonotype was obtained from a man in his sixties with acute or convalescent COVID-19. CDR3 bases: TGTGCCAGCAGCTTTTGGAGCCGGGAGCTGTTTTTT. It yields the protein CASSFWSRELFF.